This TCR beta chain came from a study of breast tumors, draining lymph nodes, adjacent tissues. Notes on the study in general: Tumor TCR diversity was below lymph nodes but above nontumor tissue. Findings are consistent with lymph node origin and intratumoral expansion of most tumor T cells.

The CDR3 spans 17 residues. The germline V and J ends were trimmed by 1 base and 2 bases, with 16 bases remaining between them. The germline gives CDR1 MGHRA, CDR2 YSYEKL. At least ten counts were recorded for this clonotype. The antigen remains undetermined. Axillary draining lymph nodes of breast cancer patients supplied the node samples. TCRdb ran MiXCR on the multiplex PCR reads and lists one entry per CDR3 protein. Counted here are approximately 300,000 distinct CDR3 sequences, 30% occurring once; the ten biggest clones make up over 0.95%. The chain recombines TRBV4-1 with TRBJ2-3; D remains unclear. The sequence was obtained from a female donor with breast cancer. Some clones in this sample may be carry-over from other donors' samples. Sequencing was performed on axillary lymph node tissue. The CDR3 here is CASSQVSKISYTDTQYF. CDR3 sequence (DNA): TGCGCCAGCAGCCAAGTCTCCAAGATCTCATACACAGATACGCAGTATTTT.